These T cell receptor beta chains were read from a single sample in a study of T cell responses to AZD1222 COVID-19 vaccine. Here immunoSEQ multiplex PCR was the method, and the copy in TCRdb shows in-frame clones only, minus some. This table holds tens of thousands of clones, roughly 80% found once. The source material was peripheral blood, sampled 28 days after the second AZD1222 dose. All receptors come from an adult who received the AZD1222 COVID-19 vaccine. Both conserved end residues are part of each CDR3. A D gene is named only where the DNA matches it firmly. Expanded clones are given a class, and other clones once, few, many or no size at all.

D	size	length	J	V	CDR3	DNA
.	.	15	TRBJ2-7	TRBV11-2	CASSLRIGDSYEQYF	TGTGCCAGCAGCCTTCGGATAGGAGACTCCTACGAGCAGTACTTC
.	.	16	TRBJ2-2	TRBV5-6	CASSYATGMYTGELFF	TGTGCCAGCAGCTACGCCACGGGGATGTACACCGGGGAGCTGTTTTTT
.	.	17	TRBJ1-6	TRBV13	CASSRKGPVGDNSPLHF	TGTGCCAGCAGCCGTAAAGGGCCAGTGGGTGATAATTCACCCCTCCACTTT
TRBD1	.	14	TRBJ1-1	TRBV7-2	CASSTDRGLTEAFF	TGTGCCAGCAGCACGGACAGGGGCCTCACTGAAGCTTTCTTT
TRBD1	.	16	TRBJ1-4	TRBV18	CASSPKSGTGGEKLFF	TGTGCCAGCTCACCAAAGTCCGGGACAGGGGGTGAAAAACTGTTTTTT
TRBD1	.	12	TRBJ2-5	TRBV24-1	CATSELTGAQYF	TGTGCCACCAGTGAACTAACAGGGGCCCAGTACTTC
.	.	13	TRBJ1-1	TRBV27	CASSWAENTEAFF	TGTGCCAGCAGTTGGGCAGAGAACACTGAAGCTTTCTTT
.	few	11	TRBJ2-3	TRBV6-5	CASTGSDTQYF	TGTGCCAGCACAGGGTCGGATACGCAGTATTTT
.	.	15	TRBJ1-2	TRBV6-2/TRBV6-3	CASSDSSWAGNGYTF	TGTGCCAGCAGTGATTCAAGTTGGGCAGGGAACGGCTACACCTTC
.	.	14	TRBJ1-2	TRBV6-5	CASSSSGRNYGYTF	TGTGCCAGCAGTTCCTCCGGGCGTAACTATGGCTACACCTTC
.	.	13	TRBJ2-1	TRBV29-1	CSARDASYNEQFF	TGCAGCGCCCGGGACGCCTCCTACAATGAGCAGTTCTTC
.	.	13	TRBJ2-7	TRBV29-1	CSVEGESSYEQYF	TGCAGCGTTGAAGGTGAAAGCTCCTACGAGCAGTACTTC
.	.	13	TRBJ1-1	TRBV6-5	CALGAGINTEAFF	TGTGCCCTGGGGGCGGGGATTAACACTGAAGCTTTCTTT
.	.	9	TRBJ2-3	TRBV4-1	CASSLLQYF	TGCGCCAGCAGCCTCCTCCAGTATTTT
.	.	13	TRBJ2-7	TRBV3-1/TRBV3-2	CASSRGTPPEQYF	TGTGCCAGCAGCCGGGGGACTCCTCCCGAGCAGTACTTC
.	.	12	TRBJ2-3	TRBV21-1	CASQGCTDTQYF	TGTGCCAGCCAGGGGTGCACAGATACGCAGTATTTT
.	.	14	TRBJ2-3	TRBV29-1	CSVAHRAGTDTQYF	TGCAGCGTTGCCCACAGGGCCGGCACAGATACGCAGTATTTT
TRBD1	.	14	TRBJ2-7	TRBV28	CASSLPGQALEQYF	TGTGCTAGCAGTTTACCGGGACAGGCGCTCGAGCAGTACTTC
.	.	17	TRBJ2-1	TRBV28	CASSLLQGGSRYNEQFF	TGTGCCAGCAGTTTATTACAGGGCGGGAGTAGGTACAATGAGCAGTTCTTC
TRBD1	.	14	TRBJ2-5	TRBV7-2	CASSTQGAWETQYF	TGTGCCAGCAGCACCCAGGGGGCATGGGAGACCCAGTACTTC
.	.	14	TRBJ1-1	TRBV4-2	CASSQTRGDTEAFF	TGTGCCAGCAGCCAGACCCGTGGGGACACTGAAGCTTTCTTT
.	few	13	TRBJ1-5	TRBV6-5	CASVESNNQPQHF	TGTGCCAGCGTAGAGAGCAACAATCAGCCCCAGCATTTT
TRBD1	.	15	TRBJ1-5	TRBV28	CASSPGQAFGQPQHF	TGTGCCAGCAGCCCGGGACAGGCCTTCGGTCAGCCCCAGCATTTT
.	.	13	TRBJ1-5	TRBV18	CASSEGSNQPQHF	TGTGCCAGCTCCGAGGGTAGCAATCAGCCCCAGCATTTT
TRBD1	once	15	TRBJ1-5	TRBV19	CASSIHRGNNQPQHF	TGTGCCAGTAGTATCCACAGGGGAAACAATCAGCCCCAGCATTTT
TRBD2	.	14	TRBJ2-1	TRBV20-1	CSASWGGSNNEQFF	TGCAGTGCTAGTTGGGGGGGGTCGAACAATGAGCAGTTCTTC
.	.	15	TRBJ1-2	TRBV15	CATSRDHVAGGGYTF	TGTGCCACCAGCAGAGATCATGTGGCAGGCGGCGGCTACACCTTC
.	.	14	TRBJ2-1	TRBV3-1/TRBV3-2	CASSQDSRDNEQFF	TGTGCCAGCAGCCAAGATTCCAGGGACAATGAGCAGTTCTTC
.	.	14	TRBJ2-3	TRBV6-5	CASSIRIQGDTQYF	TGTGCCAGCAGCATCCGGATTCAGGGAGATACGCAGTATTTT
.	.	14	TRBJ1-1	TRBV18	CASLVTDRNTEAFF	TGTGCCAGCTTAGTGACAGATAGGAACACTGAAGCTTTCTTT
.	.	17	TRBJ1-5	TRBV6-6	CASSPGRFPYSNQPQHF	TGTGCCAGCAGTCCGGGACGGTTCCCTTATAGCAATCAGCCCCAGCATTTT
TRBD1	once	17	TRBJ1-1	TRBV13	CASLLGQGELPDPEAFF	TGTGCCAGCCTACTGGGACAGGGGGAGTTACCCGACCCTGAAGCTTTCTTT
.	.	14	TRBJ2-7	TRBV6-5	CASSPYGGLYEQYF	TGTGCCAGCAGTCCCTATGGGGGTCTCTACGAGCAGTACTTC
TRBD1	.	18	TRBJ1-2	TRBV7-8	CASSWETGQGRSNYGYTF	TGTGCCAGCAGCTGGGAGACAGGACAGGGCCGGTCGAACTATGGCTACACCTTC
TRBD1	few	12	TRBJ1-2	TRBV29-1	CSVDTTGDRYTF	TGCAGCGTTGACACAACAGGGGATCGCTACACCTTC
.	once	13	TRBJ1-2	TRBV10-3	CAIRSGYSYGYTF	TGTGCCATCAGATCAGGGTATAGCTATGGCTACACCTTC
.	.	13	TRBJ1-1	TRBV7-3	CASSRNMNTEAFF	TGTGCCAGCAGCCGAAACATGAACACTGAAGCTTTCTTT
TRBD1	.	14	TRBJ1-1	TRBV2	CASNLGTGGFKAFF	TGTGCCAGCAACCTGGGGACAGGGGGTTTTAAAGCTTTCTTT
.	.	17	TRBJ2-1	TRBV11-3	CASSLDRGGGSYNEQFF	TGTGCCAGCAGCTTAGATCGAGGGGGGGGCTCCTACAATGAGCAGTTCTTC
TRBD1	.	14	TRBJ1-5	TRBV3-1/TRBV3-2	CASSLTGGAQPQHF	TGTGCCAGCAGCCTAACAGGGGGGGCTCAGCCCCAGCATTTT
.	many	13	TRBJ1-1	TRBV2	CASIVWLNTEAFF	TGTGCCAGCATCGTCTGGCTGAACACTGAAGCTTTCTTT
.	.	13	TRBJ2-5	TRBV6-5	CASGKVLQETQYF	TGTGCCAGCGGGAAAGTCCTCCAAGAGACCCAGTACTTC